These T cell receptor beta chains were read from a single sample in a study of cytomegalovirus exposure and HLA in healthy donors. Repertoires were generated with immunoSEQ multiplex PCR, while TCRdb's copy carries only in-frame clones and drops some. In the table there are 150,000 to 200,000 clones, approximately 86% of which are singletons. The sequencing input was PBMCs. These receptors all come from a woman under 30 in good health and CMV-seronegative. Each CDR3 is given with its conserved first and last residue. D genes are given only for firm matches. Clone size is given for some rows only: seen once, a few or many times, or a class if the clone is expanded.

>TRBJ1-1|TRBV25-1|-|few
TGTGCCAGCAGTGAATTGAGGCAGGGTTGGCCTACTTTCTTT
CASSELRQGWPTFF
>TRBJ1-5|TRBV6-1|-|-
TGTGCCAGCAGTGAGGGGGGGAGTAGTCAGCCCCAGCATTTT
CASSEGGSSQPQHF
>TRBJ2-1|TRBV25-1|TRBD1|-
TGTGCCAGCAGTGAATTAGGACAGGGCCACTACAATGAGCAGTTCTTC
CASSELGQGHYNEQFF
>TRBJ2-5|TRBV30|-|-
TGTGCCTACTCTCAGGTGGAAGAGACCCAGTACTTC
CAYSQVEETQYF
>TRBJ2-7|TRBV7-8|TRBD1|-
TGTGCCAGCAGCTTAGCGACAGGGGGCATCTACGAGCAGTACTTC
CASSLATGGIYEQYF
>TRBJ2-7|TRBV13|TRBD2|-
TGTGCCAGCAGCTCTGTGGGAGCGGGAGTGCAAGAGCAGTACTTC
CASSSVGAGVQEQYF
>TRBJ2-1|TRBV6-4|TRBD1|-
TGTGCCAGCAGTGTGGGACAGGGGGCTTACAATGAGCAGTTCTTC
CASSVGQGAYNEQFF
>TRBJ2-7|TRBV6-6|TRBD1|-
TGTGCCAGCAGTTACCCTCCGGGACAGGGTGAATACGAGCAGTACTTC
CASSYPPGQGEYEQYF
>TRBJ2-7|TRBV7-9|TRBD1|-
TGTGCCAGCAGCTACCCTTTGGGACAGGGGTCCTACGAGCAGTACTTC
CASSYPLGQGSYEQYF
>TRBJ1-1|TRBV30|TRBD1|-
TGTGCCTGGTGGTCGACAGGGATGAACACTGAAGCTTTCTTT
CAWWSTGMNTEAFF